This T cell receptor (beta chain) was identified during a study of shared clonotypes between healthy human individuals. This CDR3 has 18 residues. The germline V gene encodes CDR1 SGHVS and CDR2 FNYEAQ. The V and J ends lost 4 bases and 4 bases respectively, with 26 bases between them. Sorted-subset replicate PCR reactions contained 200 ng DNA, corresponding to some 29,000 T cell genomes. Only in-frame clones appear in the TCRdb table, and some are missing; sequencing was by immunoSEQ multiplex PCR. The sample lists 2 million or so clones; 90% to 95% were seen once. The origin of this receptor is a man aged 18 to 30 in good health. Sequencing was done on a sample of naive CD4+ T cells sorted from blood. Regarding subset: CD45RA+ positively selected. The rearrangement links TRBV7-6 to TRBJ2-7; the D is unclear. This CDR3 reads CASSSMVQPGPAPYEQYF. The CDR3 DNA sequence: TGTGCCAGCAGCTCCATGGTACAACCGGGCCCAGCCCCTTACGAGCAGTACTTC.